Listed below are T cell receptor beta chains from one sample, sequenced in a study of T cells after yellow fever vaccination. TCRdb reprocessed the 5' RACE reads with MiXCR, giving one entry per CDR3 protein. The sample has 150,000 to 200,000 distinct CDR3 sequences; 8% to 13% are singletons. The sample was CD8+ T cells sorted from PBMCs, taken 15 days after the yellow fever booster vaccination. The receptors stem from a man aged 18 to 29 who received the YFV17D yellow fever vaccine. CDR3s include the opening cysteine and the closing phenylalanine or tryptophan. D genes are given only for firm matches. Expanded clones get a size class; other rows say once, few or many, or leave the size out.

v_gene,d_gene,abundance,j_gene,len,CDR3nt,CDR3aa
TRBV4-1,TRBD1,.,TRBJ1-1,18,TGCGCCAGCAGCCAACCCTGGAGATCGGGACAGAGAAACACTGAAGCTTTCTTT,CASSQPWRSGQRNTEAFF
TRBV20-1,.,.,TRBJ1-4,8,TGCAGTGCCGAAAAACTGTTTTTT,CSAEKLFF
TRBV12-3/TRBV12-4,TRBD2,few,TRBJ2-7,14,TGTGCCAGCAGTTTAGGGCTCGGGGGGTACGAGCAGTACTTC,CASSLGLGGYEQYF
TRBV6-5,TRBD1,.,TRBJ1-2,17,TGTGCCAGCAGTTATGACAGGGAGGGATTTTTTAACTATGGCTACACCTTC,CASSYDREGFFNYGYTF
TRBV20-1,.,many,TRBJ2-4,15,TGCAGTGCTAGAATCGGCGGGGAAGACAAAAACATTCAGTACTTC,CSARIGGEDKNIQYF
TRBV7-9,.,many,TRBJ2-3,12,TGTGCCAGCAGCTTATACGGAGATACGCAGTATTTT,CASSLYGDTQYF
TRBV6-1,TRBD1,few,TRBJ2-7,13,TGTGCCAGCAGGGAGTGGACAGGGAACGAGCAGTACTTC,CASREWTGNEQYF
TRBV3-1,TRBD2,few,TRBJ2-1,18,TGTGCCAGCAGCCAAGATCCCCCAATGGTAGCGGGGAACAATGAGCAGTTCTTC,CASSQDPPMVAGNNEQFF
TRBV29-1,TRBD1,.,TRBJ2-5,15,TGCAGCGTTACCGGGACAGGGTTGGACGAAGAGACCCAGTACTTC,CSVTGTGLDEETQYF
TRBV5-1,TRBD2,few,TRBJ2-3,17,TGCGCCAGCAGCTTCGCCGGGGGGGCAAGAGGCTCAGATACGCAGTATTTT,CASSFAGGARGSDTQYF
TRBV5-1,.,many,TRBJ1-1,14,TGCGCCAGCAGCTTGAGCCGAGTGAACACTGAAGCTTTCTTT,CASSLSRVNTEAFF
TRBV4-1,.,few,TRBJ1-1,15,TGCGCCAGCAGCCAACCCAACAGCGAAAGGACTGAAGCTTTCTTT,CASSQPNSERTEAFF
TRBV4-3,.,few,TRBJ2-7,15,TGCGCCAGCAGTTCTAACTTCGGGGGCAATTCCGAGCAGTACTTC,CASSSNFGGNSEQYF
TRBV4-3,TRBD1,.,TRBJ1-1,15,TGCGCCAGCAGCCAAGATTGGTCGACAGGGAGTTGGGCTTTCTTT,CASSQDWSTGSWAFF
TRBV27,.,many,TRBJ2-2,15,TGTGCCAGCAGTTTATCGGTGGAGAACACCGGGGAGCTGTTTTTT,CASSLSVENTGELFF
TRBV28,.,many,TRBJ2-5,14,TGTGCCAGCAGTTACCCACAGGGGGGGGAGACCCAGTACTTC,CASSYPQGGETQYF
TRBV7-8,.,.,TRBJ2-5,15,TGTGCCAGCAGCTTATGGGCAGGGGCGGCCGAGACCCAGTACTTC,CASSLWAGAAETQYF
TRBV23-1,TRBD2,.,TRBJ2-3,18,TGCGCCAGCAGTCAATCAAGGACTAGCGGGGGGGCCCCAGATACGCAGTATTTT,CASSQSRTSGGAPDTQYF
TRBV28,TRBD1,.,TRBJ2-2,15,TGTGCCAGCAGTTTCGGACAGGGCTTCGTCGGGGAGCTGTTTTTT,CASSFGQGFVGELFF
TRBV7-9,.,.,TRBJ2-4,11,TGTGCCAGAGACGACGGATTCGCTCAGTACTTC,CARDDGFAQYF
TRBV7-9,.,.,TRBJ2-2,16,TGTGCCAGCAGCCTATTGTTGGGGATCAACACCGGGGAGCTGTTTTTT,CASSLLLGINTGELFF
TRBV13,TRBD1,few,TRBJ1-1,15,TGTGCCAGCAGCTACGACAGGGGAGGAGGCACTGAAGCTTTCTTT,CASSYDRGGGTEAFF
TRBV6-2/TRBV6-3,TRBD1,few,TRBJ2-2,13,TGTGCCAGCCGACAGGGTAGGACCGGGGAGCTGTTTTTT,CASRQGRTGELFF
TRBV11-2,.,.,TRBJ2-3,15,TGTGCCAGCGCCCTAGGGGGGGGGTATCCAGATACGCAGTATTTT,CASALGGGYPDTQYF
TRBV5-6,.,.,TRBJ2-3,14,TGTGCCAGCAGCTTGGGTACCCGAACAGATACGCAGTATTTT,CASSLGTRTDTQYF
TRBV24-1,.,.,TRBJ2-1,15,TGTGCCACCAGTGATCGACAGAGCTCCTACAATGAGCAGTTCTTC,CATSDRQSSYNEQFF
TRBV7-2,.,many,TRBJ2-5,16,TGTGCCAGCAGCTTAGGGGGATTCCCGTACCAAGAGACCCAGTACTTC,CASSLGGFPYQETQYF
TRBV9,.,.,TRBJ2-2,17,TGTGCCAGCAGCTATCCTAGAACAGGCGCGAACACCGGGGAGCTGTTTTTT,CASSYPRTGANTGELFF
TRBV12-3/TRBV12-4,.,.,TRBJ2-7,12,TGTGCCAGCAGGTTGGGATTTCTCGAGCAGTACTTC,CASRLGFLEQYF